The clone carrying this T cell receptor (beta chain) was observed a single time. Different DNA sequences within this sample yield the same CDR3. CDR3 size: 13 residues. Trimming left V 3 bases short and J 0 bases short, with 3 bases between. Germline CDR1 MNHEY, CDR2 SVGAGI. The entry originates in a study of OX40 agonist ivuxolimab in advanced cancers. This table comes from immunoSEQ multiplex PCR, and its TCRdb copy is limited to in-frame clones, with some not included. Here the sample spans 70,000 to 75,000 clones, about 88% being singletons. This specimen consisted of CD4+ or CD8+ T cells sorted from blood, obtained in a trial of the OX40 agonist ivuxolimab. The gene calls are TRBV6-5 and TRBJ1-5, with no clear D. The source is an adult with an advanced solid tumor such as melanoma, head and neck, liver or kidney cancer. This chain's CDR3 is CASSYGSNQPQHF. CDR3 sequence (DNA): TGTGCCAGCAGTTATGGTAGCAATCAGCCCCAGCATTTT.